This TCR beta chain emerged from a study of OX40 agonist ivuxolimab in advanced cancers. Study details: Treatment received earlier with anti-PD-1, anti-PD-L1 or anti-CTLA-4 agents was allowed, and 40% had some.

Only in-frame clones appear in the TCRdb table, and some are missing; sequencing was by immunoSEQ multiplex PCR. This table has around 80,000 clones, about nine tenths appearing once. Overall study results and limits: CD8+ T cells (on average) carried more expanded clones than CD4+ T cells. A proportion of nonresponders additionally exhibited low normalized T-cell clonal expansion.

Note on this clone: What it binds is unknown.

The V gene lost 4 bases and the J gene lost 6 bases, with 15 bases spanning the gap. This CDR3 spans 14 amino acids. CDR1 and CDR2 (germline): MDHEN, SYDVKM. The chain has TRBV28 and TRBJ1-1; D call uncertain. The source was CD4+ or CD8+ T cells sorted from blood, collected in a trial of the OX40 agonist ivuxolimab. The TCR was taken from an adult with an advanced solid tumor such as melanoma, head and neck, liver or kidney cancer. The CDR3: CASSYGVPMAEAFF. The DNA for the CDR3 is TGTGCCAGCAGTTACGGGGTTCCGATGGCTGAAGCTTTCTTT.